What follows are 32 T cell receptor beta chains derived from one specimen sequenced in a study of CXCR3-negative and CXCR3-positive naive CD8 T cells. UMI-labeled 5' RACE TRB cDNA libraries were prepared from the cells. TCRdb reprocessed the 5' RACE reads and stores each CDR3 protein as one record, lacking DNA. The sample totals about 130,000 distinct CDR3 sequences. Specimen: naive CXCR3- CD8+ T cells from blood. Regarding subset: CD45RO-CCR7+CD27+CD95- naive CD8+ T cells lacking CXCR3 (TNR3-). The origin of the receptors is a human donor in good health. Some clones in this sample may be carry-over from other donors' samples.

The chain is built from TRBV7-9 and TRBJ2-7; TCRdb's D call of TRBD1 is untestable without DNA. The germline CDR1 and CDR2 sequences are SEHNR and FQNEAQ (reference sequence). CDR3 length: 15 residues. CDR3 sequence: CASSHLEGAIYEQYF.

V gene TRBV15 combines with J gene TRBJ1-5. This CDR3 spans 13 amino acids. Germline CDR1 reads LNHNV; CDR2 reads YYDKDF (reference sequence). CDR3 residues: CATSREGNQPQHF. The full variable domain, in which reference TRBV15 and TRBJ1-5 provide the parts outside the CDR3, is DAMVIQNPRYQVTQFGKPVTLSCSQTLNHNVMYWYQQKSSQAPKLLFHYYDKDFNNEADTPDNFQSRRPNTSFCFLDIRSPGLGDTAMYLCATSREGNQPQHFGDGTRLSIL.

The J gene is TRBJ1-6, the V gene TRBV7-9; the TRBD1 assignment by TCRdb is unverifiable without DNA. In germline, CDR1 is SEHNR, CDR2 FQNEAQ (reference sequence). This CDR3 region has 17 residues. CDR3 loop: CASSPSGDRGINSPLHF.

The genes are TRBV7-8 and TRBJ2-7; no DNA is available, so the TRBD1 call from TCRdb remains unchecked. CDR3 length equals 12 residues. Germline values: CDR1 SGHVS, CDR2 FQNEAQ. The CDR3 loop reads CASSSEGREQYF.

V gene TRBV6-5 combines with J gene TRBJ1-2; TCRdb returns TRBD1, unconfirmable since there is no DNA. This CDR3 region has 13 residues. Looked up from germline, CDR1 is MNHEY and CDR2 is SVGAGI. CDR3: CASSYSMGDGYTF.

The rearrangement joins TRBV7-3 to TRBJ2-3; TCRdb's assignment of TRBD2 cannot be checked, as there is no DNA. The CDR3 loop spans 18 amino acids. The germline V gene encodes CDR1 SGHTA and CDR2 FQGTGA. This CDR3 reads CASSSGTSGGRITDTQYF.

The chain uses TRBV19 and TRBJ2-1; TCRdb's assignment of TRBD1 cannot be checked, as there is no DNA. CDR3 length: 15 residues. CDR1 and CDR2 from the germline V gene are LNHDA and SQIVND (reference sequence). The CDR3 region is CASSIVGGAPDEQFF. Complete variable domain (other parts from reference TRBV19 and TRBJ2-1): DGGITQSPKYLFRKEGQNVTLSCEQNLNHDAMYWYRQDPGQGLRLIYYSQIVNDFQKGDIAEGYSVSREKKESFPLTVTSAQKNPTAFYLCASSIVGGAPDEQFFGPGTRLTVL.

The CDR3 sequence: CSARSFFGDGAYSNQPQHF. The V gene is TRBV20-1, the J gene TRBJ1-5; the D call from TCRdb, TRBD1, cannot be confirmed without DNA. The CDR3 extends over 19 amino acids. Germline V gene lookup returns CDR1 DFQATT and CDR2 SNEGSKA (reference sequence).

The rearrangement uses TRBV20-1 and TRBJ1-2. Germline CDR1 is DFQATT and CDR2 is SNEGSKA (reference sequence). The CDR3 loop spans 12 amino acids. CDR3 sequence: CSANMRDYGYTF.

The V and J genes are TRBV27 and TRBJ2-1; TCRdb gives TRBD2 as the D gene, but with no DNA this cannot be confirmed. Germline CDR1 and CDR2: MNHEY and SMNVEV (reference sequence). The length of the CDR3 is 15 residues. CDR3 sequence reads: CASRLKSGGLDEQFF.

The V call is TRBV25-1, the J call TRBJ2-7. Germline V gene sequence: CDR1 MGHDK, CDR2 SYGVNS. This CDR3 has 12 amino acids. CDR3 loop: CASSETFYEQYF.

The genes are TRBV6-5 and TRBJ2-4; lacking DNA, the TRBD2 call made by TCRdb goes unchecked. The CDR3 totals 14 residues. The germline V gene has CDR1 MNHEY and CDR2 SVGAGI. The chain's CDR3 is CASSIGEGQNIQYF.

The CDR3 loop reads CASSWSGPLLEQFF. V gene TRBV5-1 combines with J gene TRBJ2-1; TCRdb selects TRBD2, and the lack of DNA leaves this call unchecked. The CDR3 has 14 residues. Germline V gene sequence: CDR1 SGHRS, CDR2 YFSETQ.

The gene calls are TRBV29-1 and TRBJ2-3; TCRdb's D gene call, TRBD1, goes unchecked for lack of DNA. The germline V gene has CDR1 SQVTM and CDR2 ANQGSEA. The length of the CDR3 is 14 residues. CDR3 amino acids: CSVSGRDSTDTQYF.

V is TRBV15 and J is TRBJ2-1; TCRdb indicates TRBD2, and absent DNA this call remains unverified. Germline lookup yields CDR1 LNHNV and CDR2 YYDKDF (reference sequence). The CDR3 consists of 17 residues. CDR3 sequence: CATSRDIAGGITNEQFF.

V and J are TRBV12-3 or TRBV12-4 and TRBJ2-3; TCRdb reports TRBD1, a call that lacks DNA to check it against. The length of the CDR3 is 12 residues. This CDR3 is CASSNRGDTQYF.

The rearrangement joins TRBV6-5 to TRBJ1-3; the D call from TCRdb, TRBD1, cannot be confirmed without DNA. The CDR3 covers 15 residues. Per the germline V gene, CDR1 is MNHEY and CDR2 is SVGAGI. CDR3 loop: CASSPSPYSGNTIYF.

This chain uses TRBV7-3 with TRBJ2-3; as DNA is missing, the TRBD1 call by TCRdb cannot be tested. CDR1 and CDR2 from the germline V gene are SGHTA and FQGTGA. The CDR3 loop spans 14 amino acids. The CDR3 region is CASSLGAVSDTQYF.

This rearrangement joins TRBV2 to TRBJ2-7. The CDR3 runs to 12 residues. Germline CDR1 SNHLY, CDR2 FYNNEI. The CDR3 here is CASSVGGSEQYF.

J is TRBJ2-7 and V is TRBV25-1. The CDR3 has 13 amino acids. Germline CDR1 reads MGHDK; CDR2 reads SYGVNS. CDR3 protein: CASSGAELYEQYF.

The chain employs TRBV7-9 and TRBJ2-2; without DNA, the TCRdb call of TRBD2 cannot be checked. CDR1 SEHNR and CDR2 FQNEAQ come from the germline V gene (reference sequence). The CDR3 is made up of 15 amino acids. The CDR3 spells CASKLGEGPTGELFF.

CDR3 protein: CASSLAPTRAEQFF. The V and J genes are TRBV5-4 and TRBJ2-1. Per the germline V gene, CDR1 is SGHNT and CDR2 is YYREEE (reference sequence). There are 14 residues in the CDR3.

J is TRBJ2-7 and V is TRBV19; TCRdb's D gene call, TRBD1, goes unchecked for lack of DNA. This CDR3 contains 14 residues. The germline V gene has CDR1 LNHDA and CDR2 SQIVND (reference sequence). CDR3 region: CASSPRGEYYEQYF.

The rearrangement joins TRBV5-1 to TRBJ2-1; TCRdb calls TRBD1, which cannot be checked without DNA. The CDR3 is made up of 14 amino acids. Germline V gives CDR1 SGHRS, CDR2 YFSETQ. The CDR3 sequence: CASSPGQGINEQFF.

The CDR3 loop reads CASSSGLAVYYEQYF. The chain links TRBV7-2 to TRBJ2-7; TCRdb picks TRBD2, but there is no DNA to check that call. This CDR3 is 15 amino acids long. Germline V gene sequence: CDR1 SGHTA, CDR2 FQGNSA.

The chain links TRBV9 to TRBJ1-2; TCRdb designates TRBD1, a call that cannot be tested without DNA. Germline CDR1 and CDR2: SGDLS and YYNGEE. The CDR3 contains 13 residues. This CDR3 reads CASSADRNYGYTF.

The V gene is TRBV7-8, the J gene TRBJ2-7. The CDR3 covers 14 residues. CDR1 and CDR2 from the germline V gene are SGHVS and FQNEAQ. The chain's CDR3 is CASSLNVRSTEQYF.

The chain has TRBV12-3 or TRBV12-4 and TRBJ1-1. This CDR3 region has 13 residues. The CDR3 sequence: CASSLPQYREAFF.

This CDR3 is CASSQGVVYEQYF. V usage is TRBV3-1 and J usage is TRBJ2-7. Germline-derived CDR1 and CDR2 are LGHDT and YNNKEL (reference sequence). This CDR3 comprises 13 residues.

The J gene is TRBJ2-6, the V gene TRBV7-9; TCRdb calls TRBD1, which cannot be checked without DNA. This CDR3 contains 20 residues. The V gene's germline CDR1 is SEHNR and CDR2 FQNEAQ (reference sequence). Here the CDR3 reads CASSPDARQGWSFWANVLTF.

V usage is TRBV12-3 or TRBV12-4 and J usage is TRBJ2-5; absent DNA, TCRdb's TRBD1 call cannot be checked. CDR3 length: 14 amino acids. The CDR3 spells CASSPIGIQETQYF.

The chain couples TRBV20-1 to TRBJ1-5. The CDR3 sequence is 14 residues long. Germline-derived CDR1 and CDR2 are DFQATT and SNEGSKA (reference sequence). The CDR3: CSARKAENFQPQHF.